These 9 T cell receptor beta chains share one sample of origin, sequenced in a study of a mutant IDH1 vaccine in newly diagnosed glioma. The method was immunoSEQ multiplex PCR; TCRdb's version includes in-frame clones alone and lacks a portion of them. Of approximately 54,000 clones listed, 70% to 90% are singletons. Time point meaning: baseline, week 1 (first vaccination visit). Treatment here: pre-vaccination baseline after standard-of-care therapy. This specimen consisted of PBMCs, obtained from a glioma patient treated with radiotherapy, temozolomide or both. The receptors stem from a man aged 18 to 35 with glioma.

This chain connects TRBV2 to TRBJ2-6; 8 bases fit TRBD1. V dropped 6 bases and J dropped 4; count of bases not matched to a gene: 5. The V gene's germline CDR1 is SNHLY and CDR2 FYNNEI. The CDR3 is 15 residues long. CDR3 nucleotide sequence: TGTGCCAGCAGAAGGACAGGGTTAGGGGCCAACGTCCTGACTTTC. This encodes CASRRTGLGANVLTF.

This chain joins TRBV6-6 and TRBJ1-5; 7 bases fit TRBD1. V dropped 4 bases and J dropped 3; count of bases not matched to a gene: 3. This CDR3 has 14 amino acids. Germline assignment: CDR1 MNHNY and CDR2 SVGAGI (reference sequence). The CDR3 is CASSWDRLNQPQHF. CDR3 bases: TGTGCCAGCAGTTGGGACAGACTCAATCAGCCCCAGCATTTT.

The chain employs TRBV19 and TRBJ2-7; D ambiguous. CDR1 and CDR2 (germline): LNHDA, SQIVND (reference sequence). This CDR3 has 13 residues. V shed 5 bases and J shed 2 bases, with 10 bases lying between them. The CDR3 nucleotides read TGTGCCAGTAGTTTTGGGGAAACCTACGAGCAGTACTTC. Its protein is CASSFGETYEQYF.

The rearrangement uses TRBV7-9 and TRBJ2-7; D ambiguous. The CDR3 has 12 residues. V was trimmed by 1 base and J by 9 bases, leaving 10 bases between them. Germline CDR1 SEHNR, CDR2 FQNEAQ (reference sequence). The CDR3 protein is CASSLELSRQYF. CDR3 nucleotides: TGTGCCAGCAGCTTAGAGTTGTCTAGGCAGTACTTC.

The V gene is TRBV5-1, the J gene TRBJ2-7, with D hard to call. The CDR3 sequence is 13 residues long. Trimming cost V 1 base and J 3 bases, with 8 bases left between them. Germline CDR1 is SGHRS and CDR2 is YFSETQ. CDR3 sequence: CASSLMESYEQYF. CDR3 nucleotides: TGCGCCAGCAGCTTGATGGAAAGCTACGAGCAGTACTTC.

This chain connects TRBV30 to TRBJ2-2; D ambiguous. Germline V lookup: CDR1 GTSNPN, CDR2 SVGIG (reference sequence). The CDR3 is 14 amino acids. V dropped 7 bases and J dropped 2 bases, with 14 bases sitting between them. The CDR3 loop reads CAYRRNSNTGELFF. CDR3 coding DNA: TGTGCCTACAGACGAAATTCAAACACCGGGGAGCTGTTTTTT.

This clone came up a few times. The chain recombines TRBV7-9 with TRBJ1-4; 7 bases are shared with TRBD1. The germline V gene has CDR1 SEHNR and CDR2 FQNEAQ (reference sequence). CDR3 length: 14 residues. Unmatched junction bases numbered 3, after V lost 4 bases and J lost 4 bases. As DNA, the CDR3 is TGTGCCAGCAGCTCGGGGACAGTTAATGAAAAACTGTTTTTT. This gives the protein CASSSGTVNEKLFF.

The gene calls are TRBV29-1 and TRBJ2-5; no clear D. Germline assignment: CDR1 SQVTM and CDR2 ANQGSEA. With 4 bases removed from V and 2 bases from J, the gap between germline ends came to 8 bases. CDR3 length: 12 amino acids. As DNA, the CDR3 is TGCAGCGTTGGGGCTCGGCAAGAGACCCAGTACTTC. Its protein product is CSVGARQETQYF.

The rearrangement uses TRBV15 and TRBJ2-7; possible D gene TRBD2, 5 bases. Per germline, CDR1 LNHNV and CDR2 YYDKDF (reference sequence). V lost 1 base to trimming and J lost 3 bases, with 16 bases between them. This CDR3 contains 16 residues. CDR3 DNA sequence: TGTGCCACCAGCAGAGGTTCAGTTACCGAGGGCTACGAGCAGTACTTC. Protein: CATSRGSVTEGYEQYF.